One sample yielded the 19 T cell receptor beta chains listed below, sequenced in a study of PD-1 blockade in classical Hodgkin lymphoma. The repertoire was sequenced with immunoSEQ multiplex PCR; TCRdb's copy has only in-frame clones and lacks some. This sample carries 10,000 to 15,000 clones, approximately 80% of them seen once, and the ten largest clones take approximately 25%. Brentuximab vedotin exposure varied, and every patient relapsed after autologous stem cell transplantation. After PBMCs were thawed, their CD8+ T cells were isolated by magnetic negative selection. The sample in question was CD8+ T cells from blood, obtained at baseline. These receptors all come from a human donor with classical Hodgkin lymphoma.

J is TRBJ1-1 and V is TRBV7-8; D gene unclear. CDR1 is SGHVS, CDR2 FQNEAQ, per germline. Between the trimmed V and J ends, which lost 4 bases and 6 bases, there was a span of 15 bases. The CDR3 spans 14 residues. The CDR3 is CASSYPPRSAEAFF. The CDR3 DNA sequence: TGTGCCAGCAGCTACCCCCCGAGGAGCGCTGAAGCTTTCTTT.

The J gene is TRBJ2-2, the V gene TRBV27; D is ambiguous. V lost 6 bases, J lost 0 bases, and 5 bases lay in between. The CDR3 extends over 13 amino acids. Germline assignment: CDR1 MNHEY and CDR2 SMNVEV (reference sequence). CDR3 loop: CASSPANTGELFF. The CDR3 DNA reads TGTGCCAGCAGCCCAGCGAACACCGGGGAGCTGTTTTTT.

The chain joins TRBV30 to TRBJ2-5, with 14 bases aligning to TRBD2. The J segment lost 5 bases and the V segment lost 1 base, leaving 9 bases of the junction unmatched. CDR3 size: 17 residues. Germline values: CDR1 GTSNPN, CDR2 SVGIG (reference sequence). As DNA, the CDR3 is TGTGCCTGGAGTGAGGGACTAGCGGGGGCTTTGGGGGAGACCCAGTACTTC. Translated: CAWSEGLAGALGETQYF.

This sequence joins TRBV29-1 and TRBJ1-2, with a tentative D call TRBD1 (5 bases). Germline values: CDR1 SQVTM, CDR2 ANQGSEA. CDR3 length equals 11 residues. V gave up 5 bases and J gave up 4 bases, with 8 bases separating them. In nucleotides, the CDR3 is TGCAGCGTTCCAGGGCTCTATGGCTACACCTTC. Its translation: CSVPGLYGYTF.

The rearrangement uses TRBV6-1 and TRBJ2-1, with TRBD2 matching 7 bases. V shed 10 bases, J shed 1 base, and the junction held 10 bases outside the gene matches. The CDR3 runs to 15 residues. Germline V gene lookup returns CDR1 MNHNS and CDR2 SASEGT. This CDR3 reads CATEEASGSYNEQFF. CDR3 DNA: TGTGCCACGGAGGAGGCTAGCGGTTCCTACAATGAGCAGTTCTTC.

The chain links TRBV5-4 to TRBJ1-2; D ambiguous. V gave up 4 bases and J gave up 4 bases, with 17 bases separating them. CDR3 length equals 15 residues. Germline lookup yields CDR1 SGHNT and CDR2 YYREEE (reference sequence). The CDR3 region has the DNA TGTGCCAGCAGCCCCCCTGGCGTAACCTCCTATGGCTACACCTTC. Its translation: CASSPPGVTSYGYTF.

This chain connects TRBV5-6 to TRBJ2-3; possibly TRBD2 for D (6 bases). The CDR3 has 15 residues. In germline, CDR1 is SGHDT, CDR2 YYEEEE. Trimming cost V 5 bases and J 4 bases, with 17 bases left between them. The CDR3 DNA sequence: TGTGCCAGCAGTTGGGACGGGGGAACGGCAGATACGCAGTATTTT. This gives the protein CASSWDGGTADTQYF. Based on the CDR3 plus reference TRBV5-6 and TRBJ2-3, the full variable domain is DAGVTQSPTHLIKTRGQQVTLRCSPKSGHDTVSWYQQALGQGPQFIFQYYEEEERQRGNFPDRFSGHQFPNYSSELNVNALLLGDSALYLCASSWDGGTADTQYFGPGTRLTVL.

This clone has just one count. This chain links TRBV9 with TRBJ1-1, with D hard to call. V shed 3 bases and J shed 1 base, with 16 bases lying between them. From germline, CDR1 is SGDLS and CDR2 YYNGEE. The CDR3 runs 16 residues. CDR3 sequence (DNA): TGTGCCAGCAGCGAAAGATTGGACGCAGAGAACACTGAAGCTTTCTTT. This encodes CASSERLDAENTEAFF.

The genes are TRBV5-8 and TRBJ2-1; TRBD1 agrees at 11 bases. Germline V gene data show CDR1 as SGHTS and CDR2 as YDEGEE. The V segment lost 9 bases and the J segment 1 base; nucleotides outside the gene matches: 12. The CDR3 runs 17 residues. CDR3 amino acids: CANGQGASVWSYNEQFF. The CDR3 region has the DNA TGTGCCAACGGACAGGGGGCCTCCGTTTGGTCCTACAATGAGCAGTTCTTC.

This clone was seen just once. This sequence joins TRBV2 and TRBJ2-7; TRBD1 matches at 9 bases. After removal of 4 bases from V and 5 bases from J, the junction contained 3 bases not matched to a gene. Germline CDR1 and CDR2: SNHLY and FYNNEI. This CDR3 is built from 13 residues. DNA of the CDR3: TGTGCCAGCAGTGGGGACAGGGTCCACGAGCAGTACTTC. Protein: CASSGDRVHEQYF.

The chain combines TRBV4-2 with TRBJ1-1; 7 bases are shared with TRBD1. There are 17 residues in the CDR3. The V gene's germline CDR1 is LGHNA and CDR2 YNFKEQ. Trimming cost V 0 bases and J 4 bases; bases outside gene matches: 11. The CDR3 region has the DNA TGTGCCAGCAGCCAAGAAGGGGGCGGGGGGCTTAGCACTGAAGCTTTCTTT. As protein: CASSQEGGGGLSTEAFF.

The J gene is TRBJ2-4, the V gene TRBV5-3; D is unclear. TRBV5-3 belongs to the ORF category, with a function that is uncertain. Trimming pared 9 bases from V and 5 bases from J, leaving 12 bases between. The CDR3 consists of 12 residues. The CDR3 sequence: CANQWTENIQYF. CDR3 coding DNA: TGTGCCAATCAGTGGACGGAAAACATTCAGTACTTC.

CDR3 sequence: CASSFGGKGERYGYTF. CDR3 sequence (DNA): TGTGCCAGCAGCTTCGGGGGTAAAGGGGAGAGATATGGCTACACCTTC. The rearrangement uses TRBV7-2 and TRBJ1-2; tentative D call: TRBD1 (5 bases). V lost 3 bases to trimming and J lost 5 bases, with 19 bases between them. Germline assignment: CDR1 SGHTA and CDR2 FQGNSA. The CDR3 contains 16 residues.

The V call is TRBV27, the J call TRBJ2-3, with a possible D match to TRBD2 (5 bases). The CDR3 runs 13 residues. CDR1 is MNHEY and CDR2 is SMNVEV in the germline V gene (reference sequence). Trimming pared 6 bases from V and 4 bases from J, leaving 11 bases between. The CDR3 loop reads CASSPGGPDTQYF. The CDR3 DNA reads TGTGCCAGCAGCCCCGGAGGTCCAGATACGCAGTATTTT.

This chain uses TRBV5-4 with TRBJ2-1, with a possible D match to TRBD2 (5 bases). The CDR3 totals 14 residues. V lost 0 bases to trimming and J lost 5 bases, with 9 bases between them. Germline values: CDR1 SGHNT, CDR2 YYREEE (reference sequence). The CDR3 sequence: CASSLEGADNEQFF. DNA of the CDR3: TGTGCCAGCAGCTTGGAAGGAGCGGACAATGAGCAGTTCTTC.

The chain employs TRBV5-4 and TRBJ2-1, with TRBD1 matching 8 bases. V lost 6 bases and J lost 3; bases outside the gene matches: 8. The CDR3 length is 15 residues. Germline-derived CDR1 and CDR2 are SGHNT and YYREEE (reference sequence). CDR3 sequence (DNA): TGTGCCAGCACCCTGGGCGGGACAGGCTACAATGAGCAGTTCTTC. It specifies CASTLGGTGYNEQFF. Using reference TRBV5-4 and TRBJ2-1 for the parts outside the CDR3, the full variable domain is ETGVTQSPTHLIKTRGQQVTLRCSSQSGHNTVSWYQQALGQGPQFIFQYYREEENGRGNFPPRFSGLQFPNYSSELNVNALELDDSALYLCASTLGGTGYNEQFFGPGTRLTVL.

This chain uses TRBV27 with TRBJ2-7, with D perhaps matching TRBD2 (6 bases). The CDR3 sequence is 14 residues long. The ends were cut back, 2 bases at V and 0 bases at J, with 8 bases in the middle. Germline loops: CDR1 MNHEY, CDR2 SMNVEV (reference sequence). CDR3 sequence reads: CASSLGGPSYEQYF. The CDR3 region has the DNA TGTGCCAGCAGTTTAGGAGGGCCCTCCTACGAGCAGTACTTC.

The chain joins TRBV19 to TRBJ1-5; 7 bases match TRBD1. The germline gives CDR1 LNHDA, CDR2 SQIVND (reference sequence). The CDR3 has 14 residues. V lost 2 bases, J lost 6 bases, and 4 bases stayed unmatched. CDR3 amino acids: CASSIRGLAQPQHF. In nucleotides, the CDR3 is TGTGCCAGTAGTATAAGGGGGCTAGCTCAGCCCCAGCATTTT.

This sequence joins TRBV30 and TRBJ2-3; D unresolved. This CDR3 is built from 13 residues. CDR1 and CDR2 (germline): GTSNPN, SVGIG (reference sequence). Trimming removed 4 bases at V and 4 bases at J, with 12 bases between. CDR3 in DNA: TGTGCCTGGAACGACCCCATGGCAGATACGCAGTATTTT. It is translated as CAWNDPMADTQYF.